Below, 20 T cell receptor beta chains from the same sample are listed, as sequenced in a study of blood T cell repertoires in COVID-19. Here immunoSEQ multiplex PCR was the method, and the copy in TCRdb shows in-frame clones only, minus some. The sample includes under 250,000 clones, about nine tenths seen only once; the top ten take 2.7%. Sequencing used peripheral blood. All receptors come from a woman aged 55-75 years with acute or convalescent COVID-19.

The rearrangement links TRBV7-6 to TRBJ2-7; the match to TRBD2 covers 14 bases. The CDR3 totals 16 residues. V lost 5 bases to trimming and J lost 4 bases; unmatched junction nucleotides: 7. Germline V gene lookup returns CDR1 SGHVS and CDR2 FNYEAQ. DNA of the CDR3: TGTGCCAGCAGCACCGGGACTAGCGGGGGACGATACGAGCAGTACTTC. It yields the protein CASSTGTSGGRYEQYF.

This clone was recorded once. The chain couples TRBV24-1 to TRBJ2-3, with D perhaps matching TRBD2 (7 bases). This CDR3 is built from 16 residues. With 4 bases removed from V and 0 bases from J, the gap between germline ends came to 13 bases. CDR1 is KGHDR, CDR2 SFDVKD, per germline. The CDR3 spells CATSDLGGGSTDTQYF. DNA for the CDR3: TGTGCCACCAGTGACCTGGGGGGGGGCAGCACAGATACGCAGTATTTT.

The V and J genes are TRBV24-1 and TRBJ1-2; no reliable D call. CDR1 is KGHDR, CDR2 SFDVKD, per germline. The CDR3 covers 15 residues. V dropped 4 bases and J dropped 4 bases, with 15 bases sitting between them. This chain's CDR3 is CATSDPAGVGYGYTF. CDR3 sequence (DNA): TGTGCCACCAGTGACCCCGCCGGGGTCGGCTATGGCTACACCTTC.

The chain combines TRBV5-4 with TRBJ2-5; D gene uncertain. The ends were cut back, 2 bases at V and 3 bases at J, with 8 bases in the middle. The CDR3 is 13 residues long. Germline V gives CDR1 SGHNT, CDR2 YYREEE (reference sequence). CDR3 region: CASSLRAEETQYF. The CDR3 DNA sequence: TGTGCCAGCAGCTTACGAGCCGAAGAGACCCAGTACTTC.

The chain links TRBV5-1 to TRBJ1-3; D gene unclear. The V end was cut by 4 bases, the J end by 4 bases, with 15 bases between. In germline, CDR1 is SGHRS, CDR2 YFSETQ. The CDR3 length is 15 residues. The CDR3 reads CASSQETNQGNTIYF. CDR3 bases: TGCGCCAGCAGCCAAGAGACTAATCAGGGAAACACCATATATTTT.

This chain links TRBV10-1 with TRBJ2-1; 10 bases match TRBD2. V gave up 6 bases and J gave up 0 bases; unmatched junction bases: 11. Germline V gives CDR1 WNHNN, CDR2 SYGVQD (reference sequence). The CDR3 is made up of 18 amino acids. The CDR3 sequence is CASRTGTSVRVSYNEQFF. The CDR3 DNA reads as TGCGCCAGCAGGACCGGGACTAGCGTCAGAGTCTCCTACAATGAGCAGTTCTTC.

The chain links TRBV24-1 to TRBJ2-7; perhaps TRBD2 as D (5 bases). V lost 1 base and J lost 6, with 9 bases in between. Germline V lookup: CDR1 KGHDR, CDR2 SFDVKD. CDR3 length: 13 residues. The CDR3 is CATSDFNAGEQYF. The CDR3 nucleotides are TGTGCCACCAGTGATTTCAACGCGGGCGAGCAGTACTTC.

CDR3 nucleotide sequence: TGCGCCAGCAGCTTGTCGGGGGGCAACACTGAAGCTTTCTTT. Amino acids: CASSLSGGNTEAFF. The gene calls are TRBV5-1 and TRBJ1-1, with a tentative D call TRBD1 (6 bases). Trimming stripped 1 base from V and 2 bases from J, with 9 bases between. Germline CDR1 reads SGHRS; CDR2 reads YFSETQ. This CDR3 has 14 residues.

This chain links TRBV7-2 with TRBJ2-6; tentative D call: TRBD2 (7 bases). This CDR3 is built from 16 residues. Germline CDR1 and CDR2: SGHTA and FQGNSA. The germline V and J ends were trimmed by 5 bases and 3 bases, with 14 bases remaining between them. The CDR3 DNA reads as TGTGCCAGCAGCCTAGGCGGGGGCTATGGGGCCAACGTCCTGACTTTC. Translation gives CASSLGGGYGANVLTF.

A note on this clone: An end of the junction does not agree with germline; a read error may underlie this. The V gene is TRBV18, the J gene TRBJ2-7, with 9 bases fitting TRBD1. The CDR3 loop spans 14 amino acids. Per the germline V gene, CDR1 is KGHSH and CDR2 is LQKENI. CDR3 bases: TGTGCCACCTCACCGGGACAGGGAAGGAACGAGCAGTACTTC. Translating it yields CATSPGQGRNEQYF.

The rearrangement uses TRBV5-4 and TRBJ1-5; possibly TRBD1 for D (5 bases). Trimming stripped 0 bases from V and 7 bases from J, with 8 bases between. The germline V gene encodes CDR1 SGHNT and CDR2 YYREEE (reference sequence). The CDR3 has 13 amino acids. Written as DNA, the CDR3 is TGTGCCAGCAGCTTGGGGGGGGGACAGCCCCAGCATTTT. Amino acids: CASSLGGGQPQHF.

The CDR3 DNA reads as TGTGCCACCAGCAGACGTCGACAGGGCCCCCTCTATGGCTACACCTTC. Translating gives CATSRRRQGPLYGYTF. The chain couples TRBV15 to TRBJ1-2; 7 bases are a match to TRBD1. The germline CDR1 and CDR2 sequences are LNHNV and YYDKDF (reference sequence). Trimming at V came to 2 bases and at J to 4 bases, leaving 10 bases not matched to a gene. CDR3 length equals 16 residues.

The V and J genes are TRBV7-2 and TRBJ1-2; D is ambiguous. This CDR3 has 12 amino acids. V was pared by 5 bases and J by 5 bases, with 9 bases between. The V gene's germline CDR1 is SGHTA and CDR2 FQGNSA. CDR3 sequence reads: CASSPLRYGYTF. Written as DNA, the CDR3 is TGTGCCAGCAGCCCCTTGAGATATGGCTACACCTTC. The entire variable domain, with the rest obtained from reference TRBV7-2 and TRBJ1-2, is as follows: GAGVSQSPSNKVTEKGKDVELRCDPISGHTALYWYRQSLGQGLEFLIYFQGNSAPDKSGLPSDRFSAERTGGSVSTLTIQRTQQEDSAVYLCASSPLRYGYTFGSGTRLTVV.

This sequence joins TRBV5-4 and TRBJ2-1, with TRBD2 identical over 10 bases. The germline V gene has CDR1 SGHNT and CDR2 YYREEE (reference sequence). J was trimmed by 7 bases and V by 3 bases; bases with no gene match: 7. The CDR3 spans 15 residues. The CDR3 sequence is CASSSLAGNANEQFF. Here the CDR3 DNA reads TGTGCCAGCAGCTCACTAGCGGGAAATGCTAATGAGCAGTTCTTC.

The chain employs TRBV7-8 and TRBJ2-2; 11 bases are shared with TRBD1. The CDR3 is 16 residues long. With 5 bases clipped from V and 7 bases from J, the junction kept 9 bases outside the gene matches. CDR1 is SGHVS, CDR2 FQNEAQ, per germline. The CDR3: CASSPGQGAFLGELFF. For the CDR3, the DNA is TGTGCCAGCAGCCCCGGACAGGGGGCTTTCCTCGGGGAGCTGTTTTTT.

The CDR3 bases are TGTGCCAGCAGCCCAACAGGAGCTAATTCACCCCTCCACTTT. Amino acids: CASSPTGANSPLHF. This sequence joins TRBV3-1 (or the pseudogene TRBV3-2) and TRBJ1-6; D may be TRBD1 (5 bases). Trimming removed 4 bases at V and 6 bases at J, with 10 bases between. CDR3 length: 14 amino acids. The germline V gene encodes CDR1 LGHDT and CDR2 YNNKEL (reference sequence).

The V call is TRBV28, the J call TRBJ2-7, with TRBD1 identical over 9 bases. The germline V gene encodes CDR1 MDHEN and CDR2 SYDVKM. The CDR3 length is 14 residues. Trimming removed 2 bases from V and 4 bases from J; junction bases left unmatched: 3. CDR3 coding DNA: TGTGCCAGCAGTTTAACAGACAGGGGGTACGAGCAGTACTTC. Its translation is CASSLTDRGYEQYF.

This chain joins TRBV19 and TRBJ1-1, with 7 bases identical to TRBD1. J was trimmed by 10 bases and V by 2 bases; bases with no gene match: 10. Germline V gene sequence: CDR1 LNHDA, CDR2 SQIVND (reference sequence). The CDR3 is 14 amino acids. The CDR3 bases are TGTGCCAGTAGTATATCTGTGACAGGGTCCGGAGCTTTCTTT. It encodes CASSISVTGSGAFF.

The chain carries TRBV5-8 and TRBJ1-5, with D tentatively TRBD1 (6 bases). Trimming removed 0 bases from V and 2 bases from J, with 15 bases in between. CDR1 is SGHTS, CDR2 YDEGEE, per germline. This CDR3 contains 17 residues. The CDR3 sequence: CASSLGTGFTGNQPQHF. CDR3 DNA: TGTGCCAGCAGCTTGGGCACAGGGTTCACGGGCAATCAGCCCCAGCATTTT.

V is TRBV12-3 or TRBV12-4 and J is TRBJ1-5; D is undetermined. The CDR3 length is 13 residues. Trimming removed 3 bases at V and 4 bases at J, with 7 bases between. The CDR3 here is CASSLTHNQPQHF. CDR3 DNA: TGTGCCAGCAGTTTGACACATAATCAGCCCCAGCATTTT.